A single sample gave rise to the 3 T cell receptor beta chains below, sequenced in a study of blood T cell repertoires in COVID-19. Libraries were prepared by immunoSEQ multiplex PCR; TCRdb keeps only in-frame clonotypes and omits some of them. The data show around 280,000 clones, around 88% seen once. The sequencing sample was made of peripheral blood. The receptor set was obtained from a woman aged 30 to 39 who had recovered from COVID-19.

The J gene is TRBJ1-1, the V gene TRBV11-2, with TRBD1 as a possible D gene (6 bases). The CDR3 is 14 amino acids. In germline, CDR1 is SGHAT, CDR2 FQNNGV. V was trimmed by 5 bases and J by 6 bases, leaving 16 bases between them. For the CDR3, the DNA is TGTGCCAGCAGCCGGAATACAGGGTACGCTGAAGCTTTCTTT. It is translated as CASSRNTGYAEAFF.

The chain couples TRBV28 to TRBJ2-7, with 11 positions matching TRBD2. With 3 bases clipped from V and 3 bases from J, the junction kept 4 bases outside the gene matches. Germline V lookup: CDR1 MDHEN, CDR2 SYDVKM. This CDR3 has 15 residues. In nucleotides, the CDR3 is TGTGCCAGCAGTTTCCCTAGCGGGGGGTACTACGAGCAGTACTTC. This codes for CASSFPSGGYYEQYF.

The rearrangement uses TRBV4-1 and TRBJ1-2, with D possibly matching TRBD1 (6 bases). The CDR3 consists of 15 residues. Germline V gene lookup returns CDR1 MGHRA and CDR2 YSYEKL. Trimming took off 3 bases at V and 8 bases at J, with 19 bases between the two ends. CDR3 bases: TGCGCCAGCAGCCATATCATTCAGACAGGCAACGGCTACACCTTC. Its protein product is CASSHIIQTGNGYTF.